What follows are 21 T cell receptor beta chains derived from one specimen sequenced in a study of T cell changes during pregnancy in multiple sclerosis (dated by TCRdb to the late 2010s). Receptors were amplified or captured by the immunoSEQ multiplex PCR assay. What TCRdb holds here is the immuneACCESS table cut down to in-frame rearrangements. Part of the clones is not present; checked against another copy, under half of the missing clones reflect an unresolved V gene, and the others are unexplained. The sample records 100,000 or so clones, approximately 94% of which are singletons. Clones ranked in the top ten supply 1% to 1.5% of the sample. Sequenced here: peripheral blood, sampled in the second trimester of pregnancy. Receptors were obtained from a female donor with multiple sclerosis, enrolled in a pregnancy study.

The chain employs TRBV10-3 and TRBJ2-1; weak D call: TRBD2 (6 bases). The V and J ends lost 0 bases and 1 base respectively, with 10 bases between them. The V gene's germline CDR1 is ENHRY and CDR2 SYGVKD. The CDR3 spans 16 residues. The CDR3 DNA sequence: TGTGCCATCAGTGAGTCAGTAGCGGTTTCCTACAATGAGCAGTTCTTC. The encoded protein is CAISESVAVSYNEQFF.

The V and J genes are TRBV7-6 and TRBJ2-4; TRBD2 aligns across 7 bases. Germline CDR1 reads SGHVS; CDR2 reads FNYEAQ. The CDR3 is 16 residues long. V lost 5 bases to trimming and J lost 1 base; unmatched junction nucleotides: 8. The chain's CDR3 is CASSPQWGGAKNIQYF. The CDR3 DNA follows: TGTGCCAGCAGCCCCCAGTGGGGGGGGGCCAAAAACATTCAGTACTTC.

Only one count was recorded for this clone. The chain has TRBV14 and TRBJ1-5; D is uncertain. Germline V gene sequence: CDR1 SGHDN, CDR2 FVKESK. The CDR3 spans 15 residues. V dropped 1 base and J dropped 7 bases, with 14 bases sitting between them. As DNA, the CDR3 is TGTGCCAGCAGCCAAGTTATACAGAATATCCAGCCCCAGCATTTT. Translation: CASSQVIQNIQPQHF.

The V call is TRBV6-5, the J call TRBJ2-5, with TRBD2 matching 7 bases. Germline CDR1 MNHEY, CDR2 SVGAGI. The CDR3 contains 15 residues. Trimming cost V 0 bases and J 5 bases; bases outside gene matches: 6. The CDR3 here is CASSYSGRKGETQYF. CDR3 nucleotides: TGTGCCAGCAGTTACTCCGGGAGGAAAGGGGAGACCCAGTACTTC.

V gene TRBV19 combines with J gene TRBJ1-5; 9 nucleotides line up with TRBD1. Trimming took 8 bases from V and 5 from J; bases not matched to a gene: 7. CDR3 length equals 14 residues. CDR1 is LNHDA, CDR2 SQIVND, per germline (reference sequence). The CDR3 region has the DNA TGTGCCAGTGTGGACAGGGGTCGCCATCAGCCCCAGCATTTT. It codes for CASVDRGRHQPQHF.

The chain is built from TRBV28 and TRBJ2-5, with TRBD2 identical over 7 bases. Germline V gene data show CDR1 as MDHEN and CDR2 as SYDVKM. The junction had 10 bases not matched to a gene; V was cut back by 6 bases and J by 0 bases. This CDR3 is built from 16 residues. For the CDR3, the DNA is TGTGCCAGCAGCCGCCCAGGGAGCGGGAACCAAGAGACCCAGTACTTC. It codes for CASSRPGSGNQETQYF.

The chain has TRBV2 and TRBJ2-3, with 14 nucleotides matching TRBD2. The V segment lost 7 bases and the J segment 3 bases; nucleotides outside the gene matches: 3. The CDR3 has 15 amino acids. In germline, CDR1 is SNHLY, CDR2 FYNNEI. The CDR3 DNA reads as TGTGCCAGCACCCGACTAGCGGGGGGGACAGATACGCAGTATTTT. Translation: CASTRLAGGTDTQYF.

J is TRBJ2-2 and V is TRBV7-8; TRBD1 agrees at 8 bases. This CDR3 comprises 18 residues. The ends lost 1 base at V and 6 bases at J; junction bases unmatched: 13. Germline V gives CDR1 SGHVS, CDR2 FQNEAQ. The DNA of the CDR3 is TGTGCCAGCAGCTTAGGTGGGGCGGCGACAGGGGTCCCCGGGGAGCTGTTTTTT. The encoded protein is CASSLGGAATGVPGELFF.

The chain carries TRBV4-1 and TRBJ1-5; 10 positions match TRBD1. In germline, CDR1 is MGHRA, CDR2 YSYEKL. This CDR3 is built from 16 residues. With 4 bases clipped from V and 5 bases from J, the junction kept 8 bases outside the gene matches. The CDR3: CASSRVPGQGYQPQHF. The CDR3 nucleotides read TGCGCCAGCAGCCGGGTCCCGGGACAGGGGTATCAGCCCCAGCATTTT.

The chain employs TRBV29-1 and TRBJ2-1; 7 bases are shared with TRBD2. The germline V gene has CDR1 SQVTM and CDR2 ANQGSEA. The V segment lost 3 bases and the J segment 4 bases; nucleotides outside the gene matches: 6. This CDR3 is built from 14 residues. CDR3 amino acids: CSVEGGAGYNEQFF. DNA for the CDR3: TGCAGCGTTGAGGGAGGGGCCGGGTACAATGAGCAGTTCTTC.

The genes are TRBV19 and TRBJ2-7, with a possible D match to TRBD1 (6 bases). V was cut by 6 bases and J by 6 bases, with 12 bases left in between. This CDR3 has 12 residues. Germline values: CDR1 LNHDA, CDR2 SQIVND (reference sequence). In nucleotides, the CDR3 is TGTGCCAGTAGCTTCCGCAGGGGCGAGCAGTACTTC. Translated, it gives CASSFRRGEQYF.

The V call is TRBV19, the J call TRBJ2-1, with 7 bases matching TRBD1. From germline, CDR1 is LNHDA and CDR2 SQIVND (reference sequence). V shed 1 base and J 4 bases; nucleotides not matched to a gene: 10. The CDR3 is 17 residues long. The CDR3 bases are TGTGCCAGTAGTATAGTAGGGGGCGGATTGGGATACAATGAGCAGTTCTTC. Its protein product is CASSIVGGGLGYNEQFF.

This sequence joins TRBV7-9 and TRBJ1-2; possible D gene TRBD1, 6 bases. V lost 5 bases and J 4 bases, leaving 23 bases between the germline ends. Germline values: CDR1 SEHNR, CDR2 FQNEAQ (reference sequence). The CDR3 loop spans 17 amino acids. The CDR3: CASSPRLRTDIFYGYTF. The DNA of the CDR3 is TGTGCCAGCAGCCCCCGTTTAAGGACAGACATTTTCTATGGCTACACCTTC.

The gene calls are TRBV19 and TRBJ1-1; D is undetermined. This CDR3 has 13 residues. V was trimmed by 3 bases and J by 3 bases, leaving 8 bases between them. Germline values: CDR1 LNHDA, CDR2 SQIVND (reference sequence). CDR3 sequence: CASSISLHTEAFF. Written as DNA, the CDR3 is TGTGCCAGTAGTATCTCCCTCCACACTGAAGCTTTCTTT.

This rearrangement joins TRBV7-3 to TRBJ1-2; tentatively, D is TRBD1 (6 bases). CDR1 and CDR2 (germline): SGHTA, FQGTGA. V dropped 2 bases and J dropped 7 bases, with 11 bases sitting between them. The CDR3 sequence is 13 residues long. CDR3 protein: CASSLGSTGGYTF. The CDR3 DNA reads TGTGCCAGCAGCTTAGGCTCGACAGGTGGCTACACCTTC. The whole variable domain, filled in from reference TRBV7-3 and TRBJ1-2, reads GAGVSQTPSNKVTEKGKYVELRCDPISGHTALYWYRQSLGQGPEFLIYFQGTGAADDSGLPNDRFFAVRPEGSVSTLKIQRTERGDSAVYLCASSLGSTGGYTFGSGTRLTVV.

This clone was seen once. The CDR3 nucleotides are TGTGCCAGCAGTACAACAGGGCCCGGGGAGCTGTTTTTT. It specifies CASSTTGPGELFF. The rearrangement joins TRBV6-6 to TRBJ2-2; D is perhaps TRBD1 (6 bases). V was cut by 5 bases and J by 6 bases, with 10 bases left in between. The CDR3 covers 13 residues. Per germline, CDR1 MNHNY and CDR2 SVGAGI (reference sequence).

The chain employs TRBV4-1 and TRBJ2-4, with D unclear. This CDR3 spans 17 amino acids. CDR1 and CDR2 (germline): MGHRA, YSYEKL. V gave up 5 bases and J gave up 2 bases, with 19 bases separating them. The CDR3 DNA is TGCGCCAGCAGCGAAACCCCAGGCACCGCGACCAAAAACATTCAGTACTTC. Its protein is CASSETPGTATKNIQYF.

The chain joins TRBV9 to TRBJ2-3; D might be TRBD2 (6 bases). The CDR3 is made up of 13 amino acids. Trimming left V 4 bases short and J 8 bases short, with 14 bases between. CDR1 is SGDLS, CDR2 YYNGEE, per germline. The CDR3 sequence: CASSSPGLSTQYF. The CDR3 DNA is TGTGCCAGCAGCTCTCCGGGACTCTCTACGCAGTATTTT.

CDR3 protein: CASNRGGLGNQPQHF. CDR3 coding DNA: TGTGCCAGTAACAGGGGAGGCCTGGGCAATCAGCCCCAGCATTTT. V and J are TRBV19 and TRBJ1-5; 7 bases align to TRBD1. Germline V lookup: CDR1 LNHDA, CDR2 SQIVND (reference sequence). V trimming: 7 bases; J trimming: 2 bases; junction bases outside the gene matches: 8. The CDR3 sequence is 15 residues long.

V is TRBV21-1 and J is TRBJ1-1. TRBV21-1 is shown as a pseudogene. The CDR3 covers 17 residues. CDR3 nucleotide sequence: TGTGCCAGCAGCGGAGGGGGGGTAAAGCCGATGAACACTGAAGCTTTCTTT. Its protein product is CASSGGGVKPMNTEAFF.

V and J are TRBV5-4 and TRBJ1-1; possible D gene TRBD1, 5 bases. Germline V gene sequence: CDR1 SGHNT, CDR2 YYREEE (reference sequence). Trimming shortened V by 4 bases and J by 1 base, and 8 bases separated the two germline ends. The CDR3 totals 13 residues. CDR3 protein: CASSGGGNTEAFF. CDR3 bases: TGTGCCAGCAGCGGGGGGGGGAACACTGAAGCTTTCTTT.